These T cell receptor beta chains were read from a single sample in a study of blood T cell repertoires in COVID-19. TCRdb keeps only in-frame clones here, not all; method: immunoSEQ multiplex PCR. This table holds around 78,000 clones, about 88% found once. Sequenced input: peripheral blood. The source of these receptors is a human donor in a cohort sampled during active COVID-19. Each CDR3 is given with its conserved first and last residue. A D gene is named only where the DNA matches it firmly. Some rows mark clone size as missing; the rest say once, few, many or name a class of expanded clone.

D,V,size,J,CDR3,DNA
-,TRBV7-2,-,TRBJ1-3,CASSFLRSGNTIYF,TGTGCCAGCAGCTTTCTTCGCTCTGGAAACACCATATATTTT
TRBD1,TRBV19,-,TRBJ2-1,CASSAGTGLGNEQFF,TGTGCCAGTAGTGCCGGGACAGGGTTGGGCAATGAGCAGTTCTTC
TRBD2,TRBV18,-,TRBJ2-5,CASSPPTSGRETQYF,TGTGCCAGCTCACCACCAACTAGCGGAAGGGAGACCCAGTACTTC
TRBD2,TRBV19,-,TRBJ2-3,CASSSGRADTQYF,TGTGCCAGTAGTAGCGGGAGAGCAGATACGCAGTATTTT
TRBD2,TRBV5-1,-,TRBJ2-1,CASSPAVTSGSWDEQFF,TGCGCCAGCAGCCCCGCGGTGACTAGCGGGAGTTGGGATGAGCAGTTCTTC
-,TRBV6-5,once,TRBJ1-6,CASTKRGVNSPLHF,TGTGCCAGCACCAAACGGGGAGTTAATTCACCCCTCCACTTT
TRBD2,TRBV6-5,-,TRBJ2-1,CASSLREVDEQFF,TGTGCCAGCAGTCTCCGGGAGGTGGATGAGCAGTTCTTC
-,TRBV11-3,few,TRBJ1-6,CASSLWAVRGRHDNSPLHF,TGTGCCAGCAGCTTATGGGCGGTCAGGGGTCGTCATGATAATTCACCCCTCCACTTT
-,TRBV3-1/TRBV3-2,-,TRBJ1-5,CASSPTGGPNQPQHF,TGTGCCAGCAGCCCGACCGGGGGGCCGAATCAGCCCCAGCATTTT
TRBD1,TRBV7-2,-,TRBJ2-1,CASSFGNRGNNEQFF,TGTGCCAGCAGCTTTGGGAACAGGGGAAACAATGAGCAGTTCTTC
-,TRBV3-1/TRBV3-2,-,TRBJ1-2,CASSHRNSNYGYTF,TGTGCCAGCAGCCATCGTAACAGTAACTATGGCTACACCTTC
TRBD2,TRBV7-8,once,TRBJ2-2,CASSLGGRGLVISGELFF,TGTGCCAGCAGCTTAGGTGGGAGGGGACTAGTTATTTCCGGGGAGCTGTTTTTT
-,TRBV11-3,-,TRBJ2-1,CASSDAGGYNEQFF,TGTGCCAGCAGCGATGCGGGCGGCTACAATGAGCAGTTCTTC
TRBD1,TRBV30,-,TRBJ2-1,CAWSALTGGAYNEQFF,TGTGCCTGGAGTGCCTTGACAGGGGGGGCCTACAATGAGCAGTTCTTC
TRBD2,TRBV7-2,-,TRBJ2-3,CASSLGAGGVPDTQYF,TGTGCCAGCAGCCTAGGGGCGGGAGGGGTCCCAGATACGCAGTATTTT
-,TRBV19,-,TRBJ1-5,CASSRGEDNQPQHF,TGTGCCAGTTCTCGGGGGGAGGACAATCAGCCCCAGCATTTT
-,TRBV14,-,TRBJ2-3,CASSHRGMSRSTDTQYF,TGTGCCAGCAGCCATAGGGGTATGAGCCGTAGCACAGATACGCAGTATTTT
-,TRBV19,-,TRBJ1-1,CASMPGRPNTEAFF,TGTGCCAGTATGCCAGGGCGTCCGAACACTGAAGCTTTCTTT
TRBD2,TRBV27,few,TRBJ2-7,CASPPGTSGYEQYF,TGTGCCAGCCCTCCCGGGACTAGCGGCTACGAGCAGTACTTC
TRBD2,TRBV4-2,-,TRBJ2-1,CASSQEGLLAGVNEQFF,TGTGCCAGCAGCCAAGAGGGACTTCTAGCGGGGGTCAATGAGCAGTTCTTC
-,TRBV24-1,-,TRBJ2-5,CATSAPRGETQYF,TGTGCCACCAGTGCGCCGCGTGGTGAGACCCAGTACTTC
TRBD1,TRBV29-1,-,TRBJ2-5,CSVVMGTGGGETQYF,TGCAGCGTTGTCATGGGGACAGGGGGCGGAGAGACCCAGTACTTC
TRBD2,TRBV24-1,-,TRBJ2-1,CATSVGTSGKSYNEQFF,TGTGCCACCAGTGTAGGGACTAGCGGGAAATCCTACAATGAGCAGTTCTTC
TRBD1,TRBV9,few,TRBJ1-3,CASTRTGGSGNTIYF,TGTGCCAGCACCCGAACAGGGGGCAGTGGAAACACCATATATTTT
-,TRBV2,few,TRBJ2-7,CASRGQGYEQYF,TGTGCCAGCAGGGGGCAGGGTTACGAGCAGTACTTC
-,TRBV28,-,TRBJ2-7,CASSLPRGRLDF,TGTGCCAGCAGTCTTCCGCGAGGGAGACTGGACTTC
TRBD2,TRBV6-2/TRBV6-3,-,TRBJ2-7,CASSLGGSGLAGYEQYF,TGTGCCAGCAGCCTAGGGGGTTCTGGACTAGCTGGATACGAGCAGTACTTC
-,TRBV9,-,TRBJ2-2,CASSVNSLNTGELFF,TGTGCCAGCAGCGTCAACAGCTTGAACACCGGGGAGCTGTTTTTT
TRBD1,TRBV12-5,-,TRBJ1-5,CASGSGTGGAQHF,TGTGCTAGTGGTTCGGGGACAGGGGGAGCCCAGCATTTT
TRBD2,TRBV11-2,-,TRBJ2-5,CASSLVPSGLNQETQYF,TGTGCCAGCAGCTTAGTTCCTAGCGGATTAAACCAAGAGACCCAGTACTTC
TRBD2,TRBV28,-,TRBJ2-7,CASSLFAGAGEQYF,TGTGCCAGCAGTTTATTTGCGGGAGCGGGCGAGCAGTACTTC
-,TRBV6-9,-,TRBJ1-5,CASSFGGNQPQHF,TGTGCCAGCAGTTTCGGGGGCAATCAGCCCCAGCATTTT
TRBD2,TRBV4-2,-,TRBJ2-5,CASSQAAKPSGETQYF,TGTGCCAGCAGCCAAGCTGCAAAGCCTAGCGGAGAGACCCAGTACTTC
-,TRBV6-6,-,TRBJ2-1,CASSYGEGDPYNEQFF,TGTGCCAGCAGTTACGGGGAGGGGGATCCCTACAATGAGCAGTTCTTC
TRBD2,TRBV11-2,-,TRBJ2-1,CASSPLAGGLMEQFF,TGTGCCAGCAGCCCCCTCGCGGGGGGCCTAATGGAGCAGTTCTTC
TRBD1,TRBV18,-,TRBJ2-5,CASSPLDRGRTKSETQYF,TGTGCCAGCTCACCACTGGACAGGGGGCGGACCAAATCAGAGACCCAGTACTTC
-,TRBV4-3,-,TRBJ1-1,CASSRKAAGENTEAFF,TGCGCCAGCAGCCGTAAAGCCGCAGGGGAGAACACTGAAGCTTTCTTT
-,TRBV5-1,few,TRBJ2-5,CASSLGDIQETQYF,TGCGCCAGCAGCTTGGGGGACATTCAAGAGACCCAGTACTTC
TRBD2,TRBV7-2,-,TRBJ2-7,CASSGGLAKTYEQYF,TGTGCCAGCAGCGGGGGACTAGCAAAAACCTACGAGCAGTACTTC
TRBD2,TRBV23-1,once,TRBJ2-1,CASSQPRLARTYNEQFF,TGCGCCAGCAGTCAACCCAGACTAGCGCGGACCTACAATGAGCAGTTCTTC
-,TRBV7-8,-,TRBJ1-5,CASSLARSVWEEQQPQHF,TGTGCCAGCAGCTTAGCGCGCTCGGTTTGGGAGGAGCAGCAGCCCCAGCATTTT
-,TRBV7-2,-,TRBJ2-2,CASRQAPGGTGELFF,TGTGCCAGCAGGCAAGCTCCCGGGGGCACCGGGGAGCTGTTTTTT
TRBD1,TRBV3-1/TRBV3-2,-,TRBJ2-7,CASSLWDRRSEQYF,TGTGCCAGCAGCCTCTGGGACAGACGTTCCGAGCAGTACTTC
-,TRBV4-2,-,TRBJ2-7,CASSHRDTVGYEQYF,TGTGCCAGCAGCCACAGGGACACCGTGGGCTACGAGCAGTACTTC